Below, one T cell receptor (beta chain) is given with its context. Different DNA sequences within this sample yield the same CDR3. Produced via immunoSEQ multiplex PCR; TCRdb's table is partial and in-frame only. This sample carries approximately 290,000 clones, around 89% of them seen once, and the ten largest clones take roughly 0.8%. CDR3 length: 13 residues. Between the trimmed V and J ends, which lost 6 bases and 1 base, there was a span of 9 bases. CDR1 is SGHTA and CDR2 is FQGTGA in the germline V gene. The data belong to a study of blood T cell repertoires in COVID-19. About the research overall: Italy, Spain and the United States were the sources of the convalescent and acute COVID-19 samples.

The source of this sequence is a man aged 30 to 39 with acute or convalescent COVID-19. Material: peripheral blood. The chain couples TRBV7-3 to TRBJ1-1, with a tentative D call TRBD1 (6 bases). CDR3 sequence (DNA): TGTGCCAGCAGTTCGGACAGGAACACTGAAGCTTTCTTT. This translates into CASSSDRNTEAFF.